These 12 T cell receptor beta chains originate from one sample sequenced in a study of T cell responses to AZD1222 COVID-19 vaccine. Clones were sequenced by immunoSEQ multiplex PCR, and TCRdb holds only the in-frame ones, with some missing. The data hold roughly 100,000 clones, with around 94% observed a single time. Specimen: peripheral blood, collected on day 0 of AZD1222 vaccination. Every receptor here comes from an adult in good health.

The rearrangement uses TRBV25-1 and TRBJ2-2; no clear D. V was pared by 1 base and J by 1 base, with 4 bases between. This CDR3 is built from 14 residues. Per the germline V gene, CDR1 is MGHDK and CDR2 is SYGVNS. The CDR3, as DNA: TGTGCCAGCAGTGAATCAGGGAACACCGGGGAGCTGTTTTTT. Protein product: CASSESGNTGELFF.

This chain links TRBV19 with TRBJ2-3, with D possibly TRBD1 on 7 matching bases. The CDR3 is 16 amino acids. CDR1 is LNHDA, CDR2 SQIVND, per germline (reference sequence). Trimming shortened V by 3 bases and J by 4 bases, and 17 bases separated the two germline ends. CDR3 amino acids: CASSIERARGADTQYF. CDR3 nucleotides: TGTGCCAGTAGTATTGAGCGGGCCAGGGGGGCAGATACGCAGTATTTT.

The V call is TRBV6-2 or TRBV6-3, the J call TRBJ2-1; D is possibly TRBD2 (5 bases). The V end lost 4 bases, the J end lost 4 bases, and 8 bases lay between the germline ends. This CDR3 spans 13 amino acids. From germline, CDR1 is MNHEY and CDR2 SVGEGT. The CDR3 region is CASSWTAYNEQFF. The CDR3 DNA reads TGTGCCAGCAGTTGGACTGCTTACAATGAGCAGTTCTTC.

In its sample, this clone was seen once. The V call is TRBV5-4, the J call TRBJ1-4; D is unresolved. The CDR3 is made up of 16 amino acids. Trimming cost V 4 bases and J 0 bases, with 13 bases left between them. CDR1 is SGHNT and CDR2 is YYREEE in the germline V gene (reference sequence). CDR3 nucleotides: TGTGCCAGCAGCCCTGGCGGGGTTGCAACTAATGAAAAACTGTTTTTT. Its protein product is CASSPGGVATNEKLFF. The complete variable domain, with remaining parts taken from reference TRBV5-4 and TRBJ1-4, reads ETGVTQSPTHLIKTRGQQVTLRCSSQSGHNTVSWYQQALGQGPQFIFQYYREEENGRGNFPPRFSGLQFPNYSSELNVNALELDDSALYLCASSPGGVATNEKLFFGSGTQLSVL.

The chain employs TRBV5-4 and TRBJ2-3, with TRBD2 identical over 15 bases. V lost 3 bases, J lost 4 bases, and 3 bases stayed unmatched. The germline V gene encodes CDR1 SGHNT and CDR2 YYREEE (reference sequence). The CDR3 is 16 residues long. In nucleotides, the CDR3 is TGTGCCAGCAGCTACCGGACTAGCGGGGGGGCAGATACGCAGTATTTT. It translates to CASSYRTSGGADTQYF. Drawing the rest from reference TRBV5-4 and TRBJ2-3, the complete variable domain is ETGVTQSPTHLIKTRGQQVTLRCSSQSGHNTVSWYQQALGQGPQFIFQYYREEENGRGNFPPRFSGLQFPNYSSELNVNALELDDSALYLCASSYRTSGGADTQYFGPGTRLTVL.

DNA of the CDR3: TGTGCCAGCAGCGTAAACAGGGTCTCTGGAAACACCATATATTTT. It translates to CASSVNRVSGNTIYF. The rearrangement joins TRBV9 to TRBJ1-3; TRBD1 might be the D (6 bases). This CDR3 has 15 amino acids. Germline CDR1 SGDLS, CDR2 YYNGEE. V gave up 1 base and J gave up 0 bases, with 8 bases separating them.

The chain employs TRBV19 and TRBJ1-4, with D unresolved. Germline CDR1 and CDR2: LNHDA and SQIVND (reference sequence). This CDR3 contains 15 residues. V was trimmed by 5 bases and J by 0 bases, leaving 10 bases between them. CDR3 residues: CASSASGATNEKLFF. In DNA, the CDR3 is TGTGCCAGTAGTGCCTCGGGTGCAACTAATGAAAAACTGTTTTTT.

The V gene is TRBV12-3 or TRBV12-4, the J gene TRBJ1-2; D might be TRBD1 (5 bases). The length of the CDR3 is 12 residues. The germline V and J ends were trimmed by 6 bases and 4 bases, with 9 bases remaining between them. CDR3 residues: CASSLDSYGYTF. The CDR3, as DNA: TGTGCCAGCAGCCTAGACAGCTATGGCTACACCTTC.

The chain carries TRBV4-1 and TRBJ2-2, with 7 nucleotides matching TRBD1. Germline lookup yields CDR1 MGHRA and CDR2 YSYEKL. The junction had 8 bases not matched to a gene; V was cut back by 2 bases and J by 5 bases. The CDR3 runs 16 residues. The CDR3 loop is CASSQPTGARTGELFF. Written as DNA, the CDR3 is TGCGCCAGCAGCCAACCAACAGGGGCAAGGACCGGGGAGCTGTTTTTT.

The rearrangement uses TRBV15 and TRBJ1-1; 7 bases are a match to TRBD1. Trimming cost V 5 bases and J 4 bases; bases outside gene matches: 10. This CDR3 has 15 amino acids. Germline loops: CDR1 LNHNV, CDR2 YYDKDF (reference sequence). The DNA for the CDR3 is TGTGCCACCAGCGCCTACCCACAGGGGAGCACTGAAGCTTTCTTT. The encoded protein is CATSAYPQGSTEAFF.

The V gene is TRBV5-1, the J gene TRBJ2-7, with 11 bases fitting TRBD1. V was clipped by 3 bases and J by 0 bases; unmatched bases: 5. CDR3 length equals 16 residues. Germline values: CDR1 SGHRS, CDR2 YFSETQ. Here the CDR3 reads CASSSGQGVSSYEQYF. The CDR3 DNA reads TGCGCCAGCAGCTCGGGACAGGGGGTGAGCTCCTACGAGCAGTACTTC. Based on the CDR3 plus reference TRBV5-1 and TRBJ2-7, the full variable domain is KAGVTQTPRYLIKTRGQQVTLSCSPISGHRSVSWYQQTPGQGLQFLFEYFSETQRNKGNFPGRFSGRQFSNSRSEMNVSTLELGDSALYLCASSSGQGVSSYEQYFGPGTRLTVT.

V is TRBV7-2 and J is TRBJ1-1; D possibly corresponds to TRBD1 (6 bases). CDR3 length equals 14 residues. Germline CDR1 is SGHTA and CDR2 is FQGNSA. Trimming cost V 1 base and J 6 bases, with 12 bases left between them. The chain's CDR3 is CASSLGQGLSEAFF. In DNA form, the CDR3 reads TGTGCCAGCAGCTTAGGGCAGGGGCTGTCTGAAGCTTTCTTT.